The 30 T cell receptor beta chains below all came from one sample that was sequenced in a study of T-cell reconstitution after alpha-beta-depleted transplantation in children. Preparation of the TCRbeta library involved a method that used unique molecular identifiers. Via MiXCR, TCRdb re-called the PCR reads, giving one row per CDR3 protein. The data show 250,000 to 400,000 distinct CDR3 sequences, with 23% seen just once and approximately 9.9% held by the top ten. The input for sequencing was PBMCs, mostly from graft donor cells, taken 180 days after TCRalphabeta/CD19-depleted stem cell transplant. The receptors originated from a male patient aged 10 to 17 who had a stem cell transplant for acute lymphoblastic leukemia, so the T cells may come from the graft donor.

This clonotype was picked up a small number of times. The gene calls are TRBV5-1 and TRBJ2-1; tentatively, D is TRBD2 (6 bases). Germline assignment: CDR1 SGHRS and CDR2 YFSETQ. V was clipped by 5 bases and J by 3 bases, with 6 bases between them. This CDR3 spans 12 amino acids. CDR3 DNA sequence: TGCGCCAGCAGGGACTACTACAATGAGCAGTTCTTC. As protein: CASRDYYNEQFF.

A few counts support this clonotype. J is TRBJ2-7 and V is TRBV4-2; D ambiguous. In germline, CDR1 is LGHNA, CDR2 YNFKEQ. V lost 4 bases and J lost 5, with 9 bases in between. This CDR3 region has 12 residues. The CDR3: CASSLRDDEQYF. CDR3 coding DNA: TGTGCCAGCAGCCTGAGAGACGACGAGCAGTACTTC.

The CDR3 loop reads CSALPEGVYEQYF. For the CDR3, the DNA is TGCAGCGCCCTGCCGGAGGGGGTCTACGAGCAGTACTTC. V is TRBV29-1 and J is TRBJ2-7; either TRBD1 or TRBD2 may supply D (6 bases each). Germline CDR1 SQVTM, CDR2 ANQGSEA. The germline V and J ends were trimmed by 7 bases and 3 bases, with 16 bases remaining between them. The CDR3 sequence is 13 residues long.

J is TRBJ2-1 and V is TRBV7-9, with D tentatively TRBD2 (7 bases). V lost 0 bases and J 6 bases, leaving 12 bases between the germline ends. Germline assignment: CDR1 SEHNR and CDR2 FQNEAQ (reference sequence). This CDR3 spans 15 amino acids. The CDR3 DNA follows: TGTGCCAGCAGCTTAGCGAGGGGGGGCGCCAATGAGCAGTTCTTC. Translating gives CASSLARGGANEQFF.

This clonotype was seen more than once but under ten times. The J gene is TRBJ1-2, the V gene TRBV20-1, with D maybe TRBD1 (5 bases). The length of the CDR3 is 12 residues. Trimming took 7 bases from V and 4 from J, leaving 13 bases between them. The germline V gene has CDR1 DFQATT and CDR2 SNEGSKA (reference sequence). CDR3 amino acids: CSGPVGTYGYTF. CDR3 bases: TGCAGTGGCCCAGTAGGGACCTATGGCTACACCTTC.

The V call is TRBV2, the J call TRBJ2-1, with D maybe TRBD1 (6 bases). Germline CDR1 and CDR2: SNHLY and FYNNEI. The CDR3 sequence is 14 residues long. Trimming pared 7 bases from V and 4 bases from J, leaving 14 bases between. CDR3 sequence reads: CASKTGRGYNEQFF. In DNA, the CDR3 is TGTGCCAGCAAGACGGGAAGGGGGTACAATGAGCAGTTCTTC.

The chain employs TRBV20-1 and TRBJ2-1; D tentatively fits TRBD1 or TRBD2 (5 bases each). The CDR3 runs to 14 residues. Germline CDR1 is DFQATT and CDR2 is SNEGSKA (reference sequence). The V end was cut by 1 base, the J end by 2 bases, with 9 bases between. CDR3 sequence (DNA): TGCAGTGCTAGAGTCTGGGACGCCTACAATGAGCAGTTCTTC. Translating it yields CSARVWDAYNEQFF.

This clonotype has only a few counts. CDR3 residues: CASSLVWLASGTGADTQYF. The CDR3 DNA sequence: TGTGCCAGCAGCTTAGTTTGGCTAGCCTCCGGGACAGGGGCAGATACGCAGTATTTT. The J gene is TRBJ2-3, the V gene TRBV11-2, with 10 positions matching TRBD1. CDR1 and CDR2 (germline): SGHAT, FQNNGV. J gave up 4 bases and V 1 base, and 14 bases lay outside the gene matches. The CDR3 has 19 residues.

The chain is built from TRBV10-1 and TRBJ1-2; D gene uncertain. CDR1 and CDR2 (germline): WNHNN, SYGVQD (reference sequence). The V and J ends lost 4 bases and 4 bases respectively, with 10 bases between them. The CDR3 runs to 13 residues. CDR3 region: CASSGGSSYGYTF. CDR3 nucleotides: TGCGCCAGCAGTGGAGGTTCTAGCTATGGCTACACCTTC.

The V gene is TRBV12-3 or TRBV12-4, the J gene TRBJ2-7; 9 nucleotides match TRBD1. V lost 4 bases and J lost 4; bases outside the gene matches: 5. CDR3 size: 14 residues. CDR3 protein: CASSSQGAGYEQYF. The CDR3 DNA sequence: TGTGCCAGCAGTTCACAGGGGGCCGGATACGAGCAGTACTTC.

This clonotype turned up a few times. The V call is TRBV29-1, the J call TRBJ2-5; D unresolved. Trimming took 3 bases from V and 0 from J, leaving 8 bases between them. Germline-derived CDR1 and CDR2 are SQVTM and ANQGSEA. CDR3 length: 13 amino acids. Written as DNA, the CDR3 is TGCAGCGTTGACCCTAGGGACCAAGAGACCCAGTACTTC. It is translated as CSVDPRDQETQYF.

This chain uses TRBV15 with TRBJ1-2; D perhaps matches TRBD1 (6 bases). Trimming stripped 4 bases from V and 2 bases from J, with 11 bases between. CDR3 length: 14 residues. From germline, CDR1 is LNHNV and CDR2 YYDKDF (reference sequence). The CDR3 loop reads CATSTFTGNYGYTF. DNA for the CDR3: TGTGCCACCAGCACGTTTACAGGGAACTATGGCTACACCTTC.

This clonotype was seen more than once but under ten times. The chain employs TRBV29-1 and TRBJ2-3; D possibly corresponds to TRBD2 (5 bases). Trimming left V 6 bases short and J 2 bases short, with 12 bases between. The CDR3 has 13 residues. Germline lookup yields CDR1 SQVTM and CDR2 ANQGSEA. The CDR3 nucleotides are TGCAGCGTCCGTAGACTAATCACAGATACGCAGTATTTT. Its translation is CSVRRLITDTQYF.

The rearrangement uses TRBV10-3 and TRBJ2-7; D is perhaps TRBD2 (6 bases). V lost 0 bases to trimming and J lost 2 bases, with 14 bases between them. The CDR3 sequence is 16 residues long. CDR1 and CDR2 (germline): ENHRY, SYGVKD. The CDR3 sequence is CAISESGGRSAYEQYF. CDR3 nucleotides: TGTGCCATCAGTGAGTCTGGGGGGAGATCGGCCTACGAGCAGTACTTC.

This clonotype was counted between two and nine times. This chain connects TRBV20-1 to TRBJ2-3, with 7 bases that match TRBD2. J lost 2 bases, V lost 1 base, and 9 bases had no gene match. Per germline, CDR1 DFQATT and CDR2 SNEGSKA (reference sequence). CDR3 size: 16 residues. The CDR3 region is CSARAAGVKNTDTQYF. Here the CDR3 DNA reads TGCAGTGCTAGAGCGGCGGGAGTGAAAAACACAGATACGCAGTATTTT.

This clonotype was seen more than once but under ten times. The chain recombines TRBV5-1 with TRBJ2-7; maybe TRBD1 (6 bases). The V and J ends lost 4 bases and 3 bases respectively, with 17 bases between them. Germline CDR1 reads SGHRS; CDR2 reads YFSETQ. The CDR3 is made up of 15 amino acids. The CDR3 loop reads CASSHGTSENYEQYF. The CDR3 coding sequence is TGCGCCAGCAGCCACGGGACAAGCGAAAACTACGAGCAGTACTTC.

This clonotype was counted only a few times. The chain carries TRBV5-6 and TRBJ1-1; TRBD1 might be the D (5 bases). The CDR3 has 12 residues. From germline, CDR1 is SGHDT and CDR2 YYEEEE. V lost 3 bases and J 5 bases, leaving 8 bases between the germline ends. The CDR3 region is CASSSRVTEAFF. The CDR3 nucleotides are TGTGCCAGCAGCTCCAGGGTTACTGAAGCTTTCTTT. Based on the CDR3 plus reference TRBV5-6 and TRBJ1-1, the full variable domain is DAGVTQSPTHLIKTRGQQVTLRCSPKSGHDTVSWYQQALGQGPQFIFQYYEEEERQRGNFPDRFSGHQFPNYSSELNVNALLLGDSALYLCASSSRVTEAFFGQGTRLTVV.

This clonotype turned up a few times. The V and J genes are TRBV7-2 and TRBJ1-1; 8 positions agree with TRBD1. This CDR3 region has 14 residues. Looked up from germline, CDR1 is SGHTA and CDR2 is FQGNSA. J gave up 4 bases and V 3 bases, and 4 bases lay outside the gene matches. CDR3 DNA: TGTGCCAGCAGCTTGGACAGGGTGGGCACTGAAGCTTTCTTT. Its protein is CASSLDRVGTEAFF.

This chain uses TRBV7-9 with TRBJ2-2; a possible D gene is TRBD2 (6 bases). The CDR3 has 14 residues. Between the trimmed V and J ends, which lost 0 bases and 7 bases, there was a span of 9 bases. Germline-derived CDR1 and CDR2 are SEHNR and FQNEAQ (reference sequence). The CDR3 DNA reads TGTGCCAGCAGCTTAGCGTCGGGGGTCGGGGAGCTGTTTTTT. It yields the protein CASSLASGVGELFF.

The chain is built from TRBV2 and TRBJ2-5; perhaps TRBD2 as D (6 bases). V was cut by 4 bases and J by 5 bases, with 17 bases left in between. Per the germline V gene, CDR1 is SNHLY and CDR2 is FYNNEI. CDR3 length: 15 residues. The CDR3 sequence is CASSGTGARGETQYF. CDR3 DNA: TGTGCCAGCAGTGGGACTGGGGCCCGGGGGGAGACCCAGTACTTC.

The chain links TRBV6-5 to TRBJ2-1; TRBD2 agrees at 8 bases. The CDR3 is 15 residues long. From germline, CDR1 is MNHEY and CDR2 SVGAGI. V was clipped by 0 bases and J by 5 bases; unmatched bases: 3. In DNA, the CDR3 is TGTGCCAGCAGTTACTCAGCGGGAGAAGACAATGAGCAGTTCTTC. Protein: CASSYSAGEDNEQFF.

This clonotype was seen many times. The chain employs TRBV5-1 and TRBJ2-5; D is undetermined. Germline CDR1 SGHRS, CDR2 YFSETQ. V lost 4 bases to trimming and J lost 1 base, with 17 bases between them. The CDR3 loop spans 16 amino acids. The CDR3 sequence: CASSPRLKSLQETQYF. For the CDR3, the DNA is TGCGCCAGCAGCCCCAGACTGAAGAGCCTCCAAGAGACCCAGTACTTC.

The V gene is TRBV5-5, the J gene TRBJ1-5; the D gene is possibly TRBD1 (5 bases). Germline lookup yields CDR1 SGHKS and CDR2 YYEKEE (reference sequence). With 4 bases removed from V and 6 bases from J, the gap between germline ends came to 14 bases. This CDR3 has 14 residues. The CDR3 DNA sequence: TGTGCCAGCAGCGGCGGGGGAAACGGTCAGCCCCAGCATTTT. Translating gives CASSGGGNGQPQHF.

The chain recombines TRBV27 with TRBJ1-5; 8 nucleotides match TRBD1. Per germline, CDR1 MNHEY and CDR2 SMNVEV (reference sequence). The CDR3 spans 16 residues. V shed 3 bases, J shed 0 bases, and the junction held 4 bases outside the gene matches. Here the CDR3 DNA reads TGTGCCAGCAGTTTGACAGGGGTATATAGCAATCAGCCCCAGCATTTT. It codes for CASSLTGVYSNQPQHF.

This clonotype was detected a few times. The genes are TRBV15 and TRBJ2-7, with TRBD1 matching 9 bases. Germline V gene data show CDR1 as LNHNV and CDR2 as YYDKDF (reference sequence). J lost 1 base, V lost 7 bases, and 5 bases had no gene match. This CDR3 region has 14 residues. CDR3 bases: TGTGCCACCACCCCGGGACAGGGTTCCTACGAGCAGTACTTC. Translated: CATTPGQGSYEQYF. Complete variable domain (other parts from reference TRBV15 and TRBJ2-7): DAMVIQNPRYQVTQFGKPVTLSCSQTLNHNVMYWYQQKSSQAPKLLFHYYDKDFNNEADTPDNFQSRRPNTSFCFLDIRSPGLGDTAMYLCATTPGQGSYEQYFGPGTRLTVT.

The V call is TRBV10-3, the J call TRBJ2-5; D ambiguous. Germline V lookup: CDR1 ENHRY, CDR2 SYGVKD. The CDR3 sequence is 13 residues long. Trimming pared 2 bases from V and 3 bases from J, leaving 7 bases between. CDR3 region: CAISERVKETQYF. Here the CDR3 DNA reads TGTGCCATCAGTGAGAGAGTCAAAGAGACCCAGTACTTC.

The V gene is TRBV19, the J gene TRBJ1-1, with D possibly matching TRBD1 (6 bases). This CDR3 is built from 15 residues. Looked up from germline, CDR1 is LNHDA and CDR2 is SQIVND (reference sequence). The V and J ends lost 7 bases and 1 base respectively, with 16 bases between them. In DNA, the CDR3 is TGTGCCAGTAAGGGATACAGGGATCAGAACACTGAAGCTTTCTTT. Translated: CASKGYRDQNTEAFF.

This clonotype was observed a few times. J is TRBJ1-2 and V is TRBV12-5, with a possible D match to TRBD1 (5 bases). Germline V CDR1 and CDR2: LGHNT, FRNRAP. V lost 2 bases, J lost 11 bases, and 15 bases lay in between. The CDR3 loop spans 13 amino acids. The CDR3 bases are TGTGCTAGTGGTTTGTGGGGACGTTCCTCTTACACCTTC. This codes for CASGLWGRSSYTF.

This clonotype was seen more than once but under ten times. The CDR3 loop is CASSPGLDLETQYF. The CDR3 DNA follows: TGTGCCAGCAGTCCTGGACTAGATTTGGAGACCCAGTACTTC. The rearrangement uses TRBV27 and TRBJ2-5; 7 nucleotides align to TRBD2. The V and J ends lost 5 bases and 5 bases, in that order; junction bases with no gene match: 8. Germline CDR1 and CDR2: MNHEY and SMNVEV (reference sequence). The CDR3 contains 14 residues.

This clonotype was counted only a few times. This chain joins TRBV14 and TRBJ2-2, with 11 nucleotides matching TRBD2. The CDR3 is 18 amino acids. From germline, CDR1 is SGHDN and CDR2 FVKESK. V lost 4 bases to trimming and J lost 1 base; unmatched junction nucleotides: 8. CDR3 coding DNA: TGTGCCAGCAGCCTTACGGGACTAGCGGTCCTGAACACCGGGGAGCTGTTTTTT. Translating gives CASSLTGLAVLNTGELFF.